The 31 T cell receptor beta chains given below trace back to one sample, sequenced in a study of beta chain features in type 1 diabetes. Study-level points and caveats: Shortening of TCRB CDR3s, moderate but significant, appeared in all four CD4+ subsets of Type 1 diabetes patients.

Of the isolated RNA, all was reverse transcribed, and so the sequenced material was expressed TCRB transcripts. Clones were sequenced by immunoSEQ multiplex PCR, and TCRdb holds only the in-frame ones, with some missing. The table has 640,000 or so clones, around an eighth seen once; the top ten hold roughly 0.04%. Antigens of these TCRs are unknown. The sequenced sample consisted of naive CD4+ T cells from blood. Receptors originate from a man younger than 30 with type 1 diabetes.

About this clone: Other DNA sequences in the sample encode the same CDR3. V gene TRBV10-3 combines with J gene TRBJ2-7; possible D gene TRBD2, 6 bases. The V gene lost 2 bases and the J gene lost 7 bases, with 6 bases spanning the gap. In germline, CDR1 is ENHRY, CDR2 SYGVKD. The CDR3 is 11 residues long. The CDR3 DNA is TGTGCCATCAGTGAGGGAGGGGAGCAGTACTTC. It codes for CAISEGGEQYF.

The CDR3 region has the DNA TGCAGTGCCGGAAAGGGAGAGACCCAGTACTTC. Amino acids: CSAGKGETQYF. This chain connects TRBV20-1 to TRBJ2-5; the D is unclear. The ends were cut back, 6 bases at V and 4 bases at J, with 9 bases in the middle. The CDR3 length is 11 residues. Germline loops: CDR1 DFQATT, CDR2 SNEGSKA (reference sequence).

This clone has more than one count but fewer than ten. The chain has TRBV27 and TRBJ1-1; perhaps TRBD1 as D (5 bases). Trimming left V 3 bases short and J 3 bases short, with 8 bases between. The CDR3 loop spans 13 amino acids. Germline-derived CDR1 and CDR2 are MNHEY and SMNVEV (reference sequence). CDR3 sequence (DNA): TGTGCCAGCAGTTTCGGGGCAGACACTGAAGCTTTCTTT. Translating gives CASSFGADTEAFF.

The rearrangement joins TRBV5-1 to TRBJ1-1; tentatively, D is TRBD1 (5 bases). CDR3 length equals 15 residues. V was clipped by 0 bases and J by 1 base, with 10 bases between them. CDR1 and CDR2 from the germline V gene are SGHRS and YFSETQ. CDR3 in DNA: TGCGCCAGCAGCTTGGTGGCGGGGACGAACACTGAAGCTTTCTTT. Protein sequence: CASSLVAGTNTEAFF.

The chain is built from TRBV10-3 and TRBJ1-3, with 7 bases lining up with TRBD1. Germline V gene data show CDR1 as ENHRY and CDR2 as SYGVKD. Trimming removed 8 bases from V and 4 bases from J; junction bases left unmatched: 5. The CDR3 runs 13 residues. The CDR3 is CAISTGSGNTIYF. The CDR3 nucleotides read TGTGCCATCTCGACAGGGTCGGGAAACACCATATATTTT.

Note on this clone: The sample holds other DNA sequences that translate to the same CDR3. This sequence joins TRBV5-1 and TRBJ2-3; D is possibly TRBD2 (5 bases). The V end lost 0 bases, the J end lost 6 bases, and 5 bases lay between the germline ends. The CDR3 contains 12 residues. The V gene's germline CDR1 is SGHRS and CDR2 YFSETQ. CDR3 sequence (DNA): TGCGCCAGCAGCTTGGGCGGGGATACGCAGTATTTT. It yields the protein CASSLGGDTQYF.

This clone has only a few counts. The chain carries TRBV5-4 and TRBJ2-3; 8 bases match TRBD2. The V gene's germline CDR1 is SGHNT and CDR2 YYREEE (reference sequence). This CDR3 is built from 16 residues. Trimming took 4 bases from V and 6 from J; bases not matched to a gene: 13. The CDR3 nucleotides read TGTGCCAGCAGCATATCAGCGGGGGCAGAGGGGGATACGCAGTATTTT. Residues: CASSISAGAEGDTQYF.

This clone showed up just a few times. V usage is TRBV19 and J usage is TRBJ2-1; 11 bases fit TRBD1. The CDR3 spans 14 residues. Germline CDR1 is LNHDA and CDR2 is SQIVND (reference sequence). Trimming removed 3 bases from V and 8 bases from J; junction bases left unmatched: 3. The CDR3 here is CASSIRTGGHEQFF. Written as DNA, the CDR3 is TGTGCCAGTAGTATCAGGACAGGGGGCCATGAGCAGTTCTTC.

The CDR3 protein is CASGFGSTSSYEQYF. The CDR3 DNA is TGTGCTAGTGGTTTTGGCTCGACAAGCTCCTACGAGCAGTACTTC. The chain couples TRBV12-5 to TRBJ2-7, with no clear D. This CDR3 spans 15 amino acids. The V end was cut by 3 bases, the J end by 0 bases, with 12 bases between. Germline lookup yields CDR1 LGHNT and CDR2 FRNRAP.

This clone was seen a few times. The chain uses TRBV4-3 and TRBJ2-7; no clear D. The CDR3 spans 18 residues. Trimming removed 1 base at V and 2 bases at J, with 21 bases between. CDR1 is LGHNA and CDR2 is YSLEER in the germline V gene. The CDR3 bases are TGCGCCAGCAGCCAAGCCATTAGTGGCATTCGAGTTCCCTACGAGCAGTACTTC. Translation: CASSQAISGIRVPYEQYF.

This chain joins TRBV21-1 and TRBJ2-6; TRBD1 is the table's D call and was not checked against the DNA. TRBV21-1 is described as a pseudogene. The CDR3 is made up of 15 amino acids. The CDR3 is CASSYRGLGANVLTF. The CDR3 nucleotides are TGTGCCAGCAGCTACAGGGGGTTGGGGGCCAACGTCCTGACTTTC.

CDR3 in DNA: TGTGCCTGGAGTCTAGGGTGGGGTGGCAATGAGCAGTTCTTC. Its protein product is CAWSLGWGGNEQFF. The rearrangement joins TRBV30 to TRBJ2-1; no firm D call. Germline V gene lookup returns CDR1 GTSNPN and CDR2 SVGIG (reference sequence). The CDR3 is 14 amino acids. The ends were cut back, 2 bases at V and 6 bases at J, with 14 bases in the middle.

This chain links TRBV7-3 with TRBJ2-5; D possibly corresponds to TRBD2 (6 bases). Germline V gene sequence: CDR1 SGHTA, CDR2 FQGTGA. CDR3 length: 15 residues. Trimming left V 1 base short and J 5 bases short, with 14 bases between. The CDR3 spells CASSLRTSPSETQYF. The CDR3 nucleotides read TGTGCCAGCAGCTTAAGAACTAGCCCCTCCGAGACCCAGTACTTC.

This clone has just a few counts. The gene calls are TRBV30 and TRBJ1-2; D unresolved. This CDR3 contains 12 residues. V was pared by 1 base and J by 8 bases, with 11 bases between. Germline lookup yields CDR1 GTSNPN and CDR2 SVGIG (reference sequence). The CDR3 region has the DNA TGTGCCTGGAGTGCCCCGGGTGGCGGCTACACCTTC. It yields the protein CAWSAPGGGYTF.

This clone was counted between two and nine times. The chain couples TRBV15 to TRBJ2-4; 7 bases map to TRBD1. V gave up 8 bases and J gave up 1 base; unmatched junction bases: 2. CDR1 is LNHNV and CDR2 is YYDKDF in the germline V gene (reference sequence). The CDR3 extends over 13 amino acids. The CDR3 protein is CATQQGAKNIQYF. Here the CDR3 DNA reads TGTGCCACCCAACAGGGGGCCAAAAACATTCAGTACTTC.

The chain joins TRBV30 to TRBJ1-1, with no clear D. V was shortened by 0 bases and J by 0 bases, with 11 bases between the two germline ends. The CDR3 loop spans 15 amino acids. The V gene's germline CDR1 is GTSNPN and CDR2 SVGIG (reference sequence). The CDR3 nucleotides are TGTGCCTGGAGTGTACGTTGGCAGATGAACACTGAAGCTTTCTTT. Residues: CAWSVRWQMNTEAFF.

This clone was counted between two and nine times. CDR3 region: CASSQDTTGGAEWEQFF. The CDR3 DNA sequence: TGTGCCAGCAGCCAAGATACCACAGGGGGCGCTGAATGGGAGCAGTTCTTC. The chain is built from TRBV4-2 and TRBJ2-1; TRBD1 agrees at 9 bases. V shed 0 bases, J shed 10 bases, and the junction held 13 bases outside the gene matches. Germline CDR1 LGHNA, CDR2 YNFKEQ. This CDR3 contains 17 residues.

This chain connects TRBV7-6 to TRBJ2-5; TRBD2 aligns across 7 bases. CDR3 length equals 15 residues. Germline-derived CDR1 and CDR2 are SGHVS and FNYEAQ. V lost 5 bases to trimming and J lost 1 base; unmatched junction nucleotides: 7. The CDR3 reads CASSESGAAQETQYF. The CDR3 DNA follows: TGTGCCAGCAGCGAGAGCGGGGCGGCCCAAGAGACCCAGTACTTC.

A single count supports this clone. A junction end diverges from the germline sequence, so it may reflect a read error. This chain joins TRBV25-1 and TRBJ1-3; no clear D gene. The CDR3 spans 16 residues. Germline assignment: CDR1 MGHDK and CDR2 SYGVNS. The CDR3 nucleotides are TGTGCCAGCAGTCCCTTCCCAGCATTTACTGGAAACACCACATATTTT. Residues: CASSPFPAFTGNTTYF.

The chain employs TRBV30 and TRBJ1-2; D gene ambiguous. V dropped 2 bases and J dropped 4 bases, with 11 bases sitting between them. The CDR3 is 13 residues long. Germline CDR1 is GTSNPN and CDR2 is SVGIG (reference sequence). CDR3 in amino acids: CAWSPQDLYGYTF. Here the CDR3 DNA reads TGTGCCTGGAGTCCCCAGGACCTCTATGGCTACACCTTC.

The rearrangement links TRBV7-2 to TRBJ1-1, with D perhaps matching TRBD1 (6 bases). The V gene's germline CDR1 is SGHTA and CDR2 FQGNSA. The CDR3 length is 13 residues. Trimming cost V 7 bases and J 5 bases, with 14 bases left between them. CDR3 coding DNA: TGTGCCAGCACAAGGGGGGTTGGTACTGAAGCTTTCTTT. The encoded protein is CASTRGVGTEAFF.

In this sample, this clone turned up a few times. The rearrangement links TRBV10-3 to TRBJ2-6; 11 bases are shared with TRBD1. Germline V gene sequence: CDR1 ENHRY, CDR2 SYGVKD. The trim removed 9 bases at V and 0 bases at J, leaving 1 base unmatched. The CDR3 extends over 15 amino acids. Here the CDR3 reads CAMGQGDSGANVLTF. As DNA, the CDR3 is TGTGCCATGGGACAGGGGGACTCTGGGGCCAACGTCCTGACTTTC.

The CDR3 nucleotides read TGTGCCTGGAGTTTGGGACAGGGATACTCCTACGAGCAGTACTTC. Encoded protein: CAWSLGQGYSYEQYF. The chain combines TRBV30 with TRBJ2-7, with 9 positions matching TRBD1. V dropped 2 bases and J dropped 0; count of bases not matched to a gene: 5. The CDR3 spans 15 residues. Germline CDR1 and CDR2: GTSNPN and SVGIG (reference sequence). The entire variable domain, with the rest obtained from reference TRBV30 and TRBJ2-7, is as follows: SQTIHQWPATLVQPVGSPLSLECTVEGTSNPNLYWYRQAAGRGLQLLFYSVGIGQISSEVPQNLSASRPQDRQFILSSKKLLLSDSGFYLCAWSLGQGYSYEQYFGPGTRLTVT.

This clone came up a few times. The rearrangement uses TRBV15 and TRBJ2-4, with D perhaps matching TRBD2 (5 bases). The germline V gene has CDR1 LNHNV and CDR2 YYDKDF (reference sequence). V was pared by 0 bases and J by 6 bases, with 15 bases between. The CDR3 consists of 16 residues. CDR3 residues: CATSRDLGGLGNIQYF. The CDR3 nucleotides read TGTGCCACCAGCAGAGACCTCGGAGGACTTGGAAACATTCAGTACTTC.

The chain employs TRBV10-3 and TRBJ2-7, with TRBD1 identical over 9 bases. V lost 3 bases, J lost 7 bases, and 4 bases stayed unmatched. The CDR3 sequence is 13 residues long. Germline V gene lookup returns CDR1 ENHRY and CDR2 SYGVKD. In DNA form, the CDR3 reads TGTGCCATCAGTGAACAGGGGGCGCAGGAGCAGTACTTC. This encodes CAISEQGAQEQYF.

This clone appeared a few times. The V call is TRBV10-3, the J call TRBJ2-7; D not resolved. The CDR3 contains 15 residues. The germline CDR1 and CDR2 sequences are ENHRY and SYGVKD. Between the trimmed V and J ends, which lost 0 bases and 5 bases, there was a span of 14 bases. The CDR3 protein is CAISESEAGVNEQYF. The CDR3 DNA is TGTGCCATCAGTGAGTCTGAGGCAGGAGTAAACGAGCAGTACTTC.

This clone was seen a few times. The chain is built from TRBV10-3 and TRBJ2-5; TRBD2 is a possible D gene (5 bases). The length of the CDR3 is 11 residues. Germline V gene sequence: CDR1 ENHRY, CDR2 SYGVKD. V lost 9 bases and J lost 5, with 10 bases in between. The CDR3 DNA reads TGTGCCATTGGCCCGGGGGAGACCCAGTACTTC. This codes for CAIGPGETQYF.

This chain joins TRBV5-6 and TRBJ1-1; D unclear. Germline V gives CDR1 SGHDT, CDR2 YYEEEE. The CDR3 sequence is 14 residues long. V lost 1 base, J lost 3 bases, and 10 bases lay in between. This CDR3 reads CASSLKGVDTEAFF. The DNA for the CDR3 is TGTGCCAGCAGCTTGAAAGGAGTTGACACTGAAGCTTTCTTT.

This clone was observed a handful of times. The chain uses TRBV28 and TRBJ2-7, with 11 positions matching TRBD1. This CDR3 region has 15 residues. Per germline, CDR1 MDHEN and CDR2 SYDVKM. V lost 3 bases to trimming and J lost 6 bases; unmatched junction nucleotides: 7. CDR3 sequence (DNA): TGTGCCAGCAGTTTCCCTCCGGGACAGGGGGGCGAGCAGTACTTC. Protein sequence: CASSFPPGQGGEQYF.

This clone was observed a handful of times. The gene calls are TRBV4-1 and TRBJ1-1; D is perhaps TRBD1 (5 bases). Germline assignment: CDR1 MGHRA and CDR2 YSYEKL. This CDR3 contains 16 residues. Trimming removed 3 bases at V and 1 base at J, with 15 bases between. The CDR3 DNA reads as TGCGCCAGCAGCCAGATGCGGGGGGGTAGGAACACTGAAGCTTTCTTT. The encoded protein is CASSQMRGGRNTEAFF.

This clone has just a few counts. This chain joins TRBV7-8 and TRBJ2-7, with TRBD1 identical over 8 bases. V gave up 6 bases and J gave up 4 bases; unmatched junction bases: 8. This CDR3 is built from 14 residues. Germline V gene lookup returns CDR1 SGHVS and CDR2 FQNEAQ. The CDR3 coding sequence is TGTGCCAGCAGTTCACAGGGGGTGTCGTACGAGCAGTACTTC. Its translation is CASSSQGVSYEQYF.